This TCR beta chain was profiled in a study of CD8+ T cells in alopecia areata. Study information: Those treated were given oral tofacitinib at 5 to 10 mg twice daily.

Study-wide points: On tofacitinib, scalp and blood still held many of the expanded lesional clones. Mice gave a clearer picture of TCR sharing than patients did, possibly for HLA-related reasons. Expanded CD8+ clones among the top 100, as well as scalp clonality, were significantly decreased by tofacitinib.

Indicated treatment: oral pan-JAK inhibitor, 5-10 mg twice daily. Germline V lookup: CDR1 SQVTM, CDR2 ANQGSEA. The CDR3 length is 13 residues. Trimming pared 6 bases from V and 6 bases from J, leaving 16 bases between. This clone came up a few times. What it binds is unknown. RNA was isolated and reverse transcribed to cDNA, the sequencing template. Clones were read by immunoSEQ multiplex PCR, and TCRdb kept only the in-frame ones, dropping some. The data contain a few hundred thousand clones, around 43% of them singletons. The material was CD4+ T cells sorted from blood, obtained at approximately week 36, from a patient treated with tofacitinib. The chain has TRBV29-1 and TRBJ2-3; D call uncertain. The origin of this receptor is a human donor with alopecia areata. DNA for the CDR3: TGCAGCGTCGAGAGCTCGATAGGGGATACGCAGTATTTT. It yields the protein CSVESSIGDTQYF.